Listed here are 8 T cell receptor beta chains from one sample, sequenced in a study of T cells in Graves' hyperthyroidism and ophthalmopathy. Researchers took RNA transcripts and amplified the TCR beta CDR3 regions from them. The HTBI primer set was used in a first-round RT-PCR of the TCR CDR3. MiXCR, applied by TCRdb to the multiplex PCR reads, yields one record per CDR3 protein. The table has about half a million distinct CDR3 sequences, approximately 23% seen once. Sequenced material: blood. The source is a woman aged 70 to 79 with Graves' ophthalmopathy.

This chain joins TRBV28 and TRBJ2-7; D may be TRBD2 (6 bases). The V gene's germline CDR1 is MDHEN and CDR2 SYDVKM. CDR3 length: 11 residues. V lost 5 bases to trimming and J lost 9 bases, with 11 bases between them. The CDR3 DNA is TGTGCCAGCAGTCGATGGGGAGGGCAGTACTTC. It encodes CASSRWGGQYF.

This clonotype was seen at least ten times. Written as DNA, the CDR3 is TGCAGTGCTAGAAGCAGGGACAGACCCCAAGAGACCCAGTACTTC. This codes for CSARSRDRPQETQYF. The chain couples TRBV20-1 to TRBJ2-5; TRBD1 matches 7 bases. V lost 2 bases to trimming and J lost 1 base; unmatched junction nucleotides: 7. Looked up from germline, CDR1 is DFQATT and CDR2 is SNEGSKA (reference sequence). There are 15 residues in the CDR3.

This chain uses TRBV29-1 with TRBJ2-2; D call uncertain. Trimming removed 4 bases at V and 1 base at J, with 13 bases between. Per the germline V gene, CDR1 is SQVTM and CDR2 is ANQGSEA. The CDR3 sequence is 15 residues long. The CDR3 sequence is CSVGQHSQNTGELFF. The DNA of the CDR3 is TGCAGCGTTGGGCAGCATTCGCAGAACACCGGGGAGCTGTTTTTT.

The chain couples TRBV15 to TRBJ2-1; D unresolved. Between the trimmed V and J ends, which lost 1 base and 4 bases, there was a span of 14 bases. This CDR3 is built from 16 residues. Germline values: CDR1 LNHNV, CDR2 YYDKDF (reference sequence). The CDR3 region is CATSRVWAADYNEQFF. The CDR3 nucleotides are TGTGCCACCAGCAGAGTGTGGGCAGCCGATTACAATGAGCAGTTCTTC. The full variable domain, in which reference TRBV15 and TRBJ2-1 provide the parts outside the CDR3, is DAMVIQNPRYQVTQFGKPVTLSCSQTLNHNVMYWYQQKSSQAPKLLFHYYDKDFNNEADTPDNFQSRRPNTSFCFLDIRSPGLGDTAMYLCATSRVWAADYNEQFFGPGTRLTVL.

J is TRBJ2-1 and V is TRBV19; 8 nucleotides line up with TRBD2. CDR3 size: 17 residues. The V gene's germline CDR1 is LNHDA and CDR2 SQIVND (reference sequence). V lost 5 bases to trimming and J lost 6 bases; unmatched junction nucleotides: 15. The CDR3 protein is CASSPNRRGTRGNEQFF. The CDR3 DNA follows: TGTGCCAGTAGTCCCAACCGAAGGGGGACTAGGGGCAATGAGCAGTTCTTC.

This sequence joins TRBV10-1 and TRBJ2-7, with 7 bases aligning to TRBD1. V was pared by 3 bases and J by 4 bases, with 9 bases of the junction left unmatched. Per the germline V gene, CDR1 is WNHNN and CDR2 is SYGVQD (reference sequence). The CDR3 contains 15 residues. The CDR3 is CASSDRLGTEYEQYF. Here the CDR3 DNA reads TGCGCCAGCAGTGACCGTTTGGGGACAGAATACGAGCAGTACTTC.

J is TRBJ1-6 and V is TRBV6-1, with a weak D call TRBD1 (6 bases). V shed 0 bases and J shed 7 bases, with 7 bases lying between them. This CDR3 has 14 residues. The germline V gene encodes CDR1 MNHNS and CDR2 SASEGT. The CDR3 region has the DNA TGTGCCAGCAGTGAAGCAGGGGGGAATTCACCCCTCCACTTT. The encoded protein is CASSEAGGNSPLHF.

The CDR3 loop reads CASSSTSSSYNEQFF. In DNA, the CDR3 is TGTGCCAGCAGCTCCACCTCGAGCTCCTACAATGAGCAGTTCTTC. The gene calls are TRBV11-2 and TRBJ2-1; no firm D call. The germline V gene has CDR1 SGHAT and CDR2 FQNNGV. CDR3 size: 15 residues. Trimming took off 4 bases at V and 0 bases at J, with 10 bases between the two ends.